These 25 T cell receptor beta chains were all obtained from the same sample, sequenced in a study of Ad26.COV2.S vaccination and SARS-CoV-2 variants. Indicated treatment: around 19 received Ad26.COV2.S at low or high dose, single or two shots; 5 received placebo; per-sample allocation not given. Sampling happened 63 days after the first vaccine or placebo injection. The method was immunoSEQ multiplex PCR; TCRdb's version includes in-frame clones alone and lacks a portion of them. The data contain approximately 500,000 clones, around 88% of them seen just once; the ten biggest clones take up roughly 13%. This specimen consisted of peripheral blood, obtained in a trial of Ad26.COV2.S vaccine versus placebo. All receptors derive from a person aged 18-60 years who received the Ad26.COV2.S COVID-19 vaccine or a placebo.

This CDR3 reads CASSLAGDPYEQYF. CDR3 bases: TGTGCCAGCAGCTTAGCCGGGGACCCCTACGAGCAGTACTTC. This sequence joins TRBV11-2 and TRBJ2-7, with D tentatively TRBD1 or TRBD2 (5 bases each). This CDR3 contains 14 residues. V shed 1 base and J shed 2 bases, with 9 bases lying between them. Germline V CDR1 and CDR2: SGHAT, FQNNGV.

J is TRBJ2-3 and V is TRBV7-2; a weak D match, TRBD2 (5 bases). This CDR3 is 15 amino acids long. In germline, CDR1 is SGHTA, CDR2 FQGNSA. Between the trimmed V and J ends, which lost 4 bases and 4 bases, there was a span of 15 bases. DNA for the CDR3: TGTGCCAGCAGCTCCGGGGTCCCGGGATCAGATACGCAGTATTTT. It encodes CASSSGVPGSDTQYF.

The chain recombines TRBV6-1 with TRBJ1-3, with D maybe TRBD1 (5 bases). The germline gives CDR1 MNHNS, CDR2 SASEGT. V was pared by 9 bases and J by 2 bases, with 14 bases between. The CDR3 has 14 amino acids. The CDR3 DNA follows: TGTGCCAGTCGGGGGTCGGCGACTGGAAACACCATATATTTT. Translating it yields CASRGSATGNTIYF.

This chain joins TRBV5-1 and TRBJ1-1, with 9 nucleotides matching TRBD1. V was pared by 8 bases and J by 3 bases, with 8 bases of the junction left unmatched. The germline V gene encodes CDR1 SGHRS and CDR2 YFSETQ. This CDR3 has 14 residues. The CDR3 DNA reads TGCGCCAGTAAACAGGGGGCTCGGGACACTGAAGCTTTCTTT. As protein: CASKQGARDTEAFF.

The chain has TRBV6-5 and TRBJ1-4, with 8 bases matching TRBD1. V gave up 3 bases and J gave up 3 bases; unmatched junction bases: 3. CDR3 length: 15 amino acids. CDR1 is MNHEY and CDR2 is SVGAGI in the germline V gene. CDR3 loop: CASSYQGAANEKLFF. CDR3 sequence (DNA): TGTGCCAGCAGTTATCAGGGGGCGGCTAATGAAAAACTGTTTTTT.

The V and J genes are TRBV19 and TRBJ1-2; possibly TRBD1 for D (5 bases). Germline V CDR1 and CDR2: LNHDA, SQIVND (reference sequence). V was trimmed by 4 bases and J by 2 bases, leaving 11 bases between them. The CDR3 sequence is 14 residues long. The CDR3 loop reads CASSTDSLNYGYTF. CDR3 bases: TGTGCCAGTAGTACCGACAGCTTGAACTATGGCTACACCTTC.

The V and J genes are TRBV28 and TRBJ1-2; D uncertain. V lost 4 bases and J lost 4, with 7 bases in between. The CDR3 totals 12 residues. CDR1 and CDR2 (germline): MDHEN, SYDVKM. The DNA for the CDR3 is TGTGCCAGCAGTTCTACGGCCTATGGCTACACCTTC. It is translated as CASSSTAYGYTF.

CDR3 sequence reads: CATSRDMRVNNEQFF. The CDR3 region has the DNA TGTGCCACCAGCAGAGATATGAGGGTTAACAATGAGCAGTTCTTC. V and J are TRBV15 and TRBJ2-1; D is possibly TRBD2 (5 bases). Germline V gene lookup returns CDR1 LNHNV and CDR2 YYDKDF (reference sequence). The CDR3 sequence is 15 residues long. V dropped 0 bases and J dropped 5 bases, with 11 bases sitting between them.

The V gene is TRBV9, the J gene TRBJ2-3; D not resolved. This CDR3 region has 12 residues. The V gene lost 0 bases and the J gene lost 4 bases, with 3 bases spanning the gap. Per the germline V gene, CDR1 is SGDLS and CDR2 is YYNGEE. The CDR3 nucleotides are TGTGCCAGCAGCGTAGCCTCAGATACGCAGTATTTT. Translation: CASSVASDTQYF.

The rearrangement uses TRBV6-1 and TRBJ1-5; D not certain. Trimming shortened V by 0 bases and J by 11 bases, and 8 bases separated the two germline ends. The CDR3 has 12 residues. Germline V gives CDR1 MNHNS, CDR2 SASEGT. The CDR3 loop reads CASSEALKSQHF. CDR3 sequence (DNA): TGTGCCAGCAGTGAAGCGCTCAAGTCCCAGCATTTT.

V usage is TRBV5-4 and J usage is TRBJ2-7; 7 bases agree with TRBD2. Trimming cost V 3 bases and J 2 bases; bases outside gene matches: 5. Germline V gives CDR1 SGHNT, CDR2 YYREEE (reference sequence). This CDR3 is built from 14 residues. The CDR3 reads CASSSTGTTYEQYF. CDR3 nucleotides: TGTGCCAGCAGCTCAACCGGGACTACCTACGAGCAGTACTTC.

The chain couples TRBV6-1 to TRBJ1-2, with D unclear. V was clipped by 1 base and J by 4 bases, with 13 bases between them. Germline-derived CDR1 and CDR2 are MNHNS and SASEGT. The CDR3 loop spans 15 amino acids. CDR3 sequence reads: CASSEVRLGSYGYTF. CDR3 nucleotide sequence: TGTGCCAGCAGTGAAGTCCGTTTGGGCAGCTATGGCTACACCTTC.

This CDR3 is CASSLAGALSYNSPLHF. The CDR3 DNA reads as TGTGCCAGCAGTTTGGCAGGGGCTTTGTCCTATAATTCACCCCTCCACTTT. The chain links TRBV27 to TRBJ1-6, with D possibly matching TRBD1 (6 bases). The CDR3 consists of 17 residues. Trimming left V 3 bases short and J 1 base short, with 13 bases between. Germline loops: CDR1 MNHEY, CDR2 SMNVEV (reference sequence).

The chain has TRBV30 and TRBJ2-2, with unresolved D. CDR1 is GTSNPN, CDR2 SVGIG, per germline (reference sequence). The ends were cut back, 0 bases at V and 2 bases at J, with 10 bases in the middle. The CDR3 has 15 amino acids. CDR3 amino acids: CAWSVMVPNTGELFF. The CDR3 region has the DNA TGTGCCTGGAGTGTAATGGTCCCTAACACCGGGGAGCTGTTTTTT.

In its sample, this clone was seen a few times. The CDR3 loop is CASSSGQALRSYEQYF. For the CDR3, the DNA is TGTGCCAGCAGCTCAGGACAGGCCCTGCGTAGCTACGAGCAGTACTTC. The V gene is TRBV7-9, the J gene TRBJ2-7; 7 bases match TRBD1. The junction had 12 bases not matched to a gene; V was cut back by 4 bases and J by 3 bases. CDR1 is SEHNR, CDR2 FQNEAQ, per germline (reference sequence). This CDR3 is built from 16 residues.

This sequence joins TRBV18 and TRBJ2-7; a possible D gene is TRBD1 (6 bases). Trimming removed 5 bases from V and 7 bases from J, with 21 bases in between. This CDR3 region has 15 residues. Germline V gene data show CDR1 as KGHSH and CDR2 as LQKENI. This CDR3 is CASSTKRNRDQEQYF. DNA of the CDR3: TGTGCCAGCTCAACTAAACGGAACAGGGACCAGGAGCAGTACTTC.

With respect to this clone: This same CDR3 is encoded by further DNA sequences in the sample. The rearrangement joins TRBV19 to TRBJ2-7, with D maybe TRBD2 (5 bases). Germline CDR1 reads LNHDA; CDR2 reads SQIVND (reference sequence). Trimming removed 1 base from V and 3 bases from J, with 7 bases in between. The CDR3 covers 13 residues. The CDR3 is CASSIGGGYEQYF. The CDR3 bases are TGTGCCAGTAGTATAGGTGGAGGCTACGAGCAGTACTTC.

In this sample, this clone turned up many times. The chain carries TRBV15 and TRBJ2-7; 10 bases match TRBD1. The ends lost 3 bases at V and 5 bases at J; junction bases unmatched: 4. Germline V gives CDR1 LNHNV, CDR2 YYDKDF (reference sequence). The CDR3 is 14 amino acids. Here the CDR3 DNA reads TGTGCCACCAGCAGCCCAGACAGGGGGCACGAGCAGTACTTC. Its protein is CATSSPDRGHEQYF.

This chain uses TRBV30 with TRBJ1-2; maybe TRBD1 (5 bases). In germline, CDR1 is GTSNPN, CDR2 SVGIG (reference sequence). CDR3 size: 11 residues. Deletions cut 4 bases from V and 2 bases from J, with 5 bases between. CDR3 in DNA: TGTGCCTGGACAGGGAACTATGGCTACACCTTC. Translated: CAWTGNYGYTF.

V gene TRBV2 combines with J gene TRBJ1-4; weak D call: TRBD1 (5 bases). V shed 6 bases and J shed 7 bases, with 15 bases lying between them. The germline CDR1 and CDR2 sequences are SNHLY and FYNNEI. CDR3 size: 14 residues. In DNA, the CDR3 is TGTGCCAGCAGCGGGGAGGGGCGGGGTGAAAAACTGTTTTTT. As protein: CASSGEGRGEKLFF.

The V and J genes are TRBV7-2 and TRBJ1-2; tentatively, D is TRBD1 (5 bases). The CDR3 sequence is 14 residues long. Trimming removed 6 bases at V and 4 bases at J, with 15 bases between. CDR1 and CDR2 from the germline V gene are SGHTA and FQGNSA. CDR3 loop: CASSRTFQGYGYTF. In DNA, the CDR3 is TGTGCCAGCAGTAGGACATTTCAGGGCTATGGCTACACCTTC.

The gene calls are TRBV28 and TRBJ1-2; unclear D gene. The CDR3 loop spans 15 amino acids. Germline V gene data show CDR1 as MDHEN and CDR2 as SYDVKM. Between the trimmed V and J ends, which lost 2 bases and 3 bases, there was a span of 13 bases. CDR3 sequence reads: CASSLVLRGDYGYTF. The CDR3 region has the DNA TGTGCCAGCAGTTTAGTCCTGCGGGGAGACTATGGCTACACCTTC.

The J gene is TRBJ2-2, the V gene TRBV28, with no clear D. The CDR3 is 15 amino acids. Trimming left V 8 bases short and J 4 bases short, with 17 bases between. Germline-derived CDR1 and CDR2 are MDHEN and SYDVKM. This chain's CDR3 is CASDRVERGTGELFF. DNA of the CDR3: TGTGCCAGCGATCGGGTGGAACGAGGCACCGGGGAGCTGTTTTTT.

The rearrangement links TRBV19 to TRBJ2-5; TRBD2 matches at 12 bases. J gave up 4 bases and V 1 base, and 10 bases lay outside the gene matches. Germline V gives CDR1 LNHDA, CDR2 SQIVND (reference sequence). This CDR3 has 18 residues. The CDR3 DNA sequence: TGTGCCAGTAGTATAGGCGTACAGACTAGCGGGAGAAGAGAGACCCAGTACTTC. This gives the protein CASSIGVQTSGRRETQYF. Complete variable domain (other parts from reference TRBV19 and TRBJ2-5): DGGITQSPKYLFRKEGQNVTLSCEQNLNHDAMYWYRQDPGQGLRLIYYSQIVNDFQKGDIAEGYSVSREKKESFPLTVTSAQKNPTAFYLCASSIGVQTSGRRETQYFGPGTRLLVL.

CDR3 residues: CASSSREIAEAFF. CDR3 sequence (DNA): TGTGCCAGCAGCTCACGCGAGATCGCTGAAGCTTTCTTT. The rearrangement joins TRBV7-3 to TRBJ1-1; D is uncertain. Germline V gives CDR1 SGHTA, CDR2 FQGTGA. The CDR3 is made up of 13 amino acids. V dropped 4 bases and J dropped 6 bases, with 12 bases sitting between them.